Each of the 10 T cell receptor beta chains below was sequenced from the same sample in a study of blood T cells in healthy people across ages. Sample-barcoded 5' priming and a J-beta primer mix drove a second PCR of 7 to 11 cycles. TCRdb reprocessed the 5' RACE reads with MiXCR, giving one entry per CDR3 protein. The sample has roughly 1.7 million distinct CDR3 sequences, 30% to 35% seen once. The sequenced sample was blood. The receptors here all came from a woman in her twenties or thirties in good health.

The table lists this clonotype with a few counts. This rearrangement joins TRBV7-6 to TRBJ1-1; TRBD1 is a possible D gene (5 bases). V gave up 4 bases and J gave up 7 bases, with 13 bases separating them. Germline V gene lookup returns CDR1 SGHVS and CDR2 FNYEAQ. This CDR3 comprises 13 residues. The CDR3 sequence: CASSWRVGDEAFF. The CDR3 bases are TGTGCCAGCAGCTGGCGGGTAGGGGATGAAGCTTTCTTT.

J is TRBJ2-5 and V is TRBV18, with D possibly matching TRBD2 (5 bases). CDR1 and CDR2 from the germline V gene are KGHSH and LQKENI. There are 13 residues in the CDR3. V shed 1 base and J shed 5 bases, with 8 bases lying between them. In nucleotides, the CDR3 is TGTGCCAGCTCACCACAGGAGGTTGAGACCCAGTACTTC. This encodes CASSPQEVETQYF.

V usage is TRBV10-3 and J usage is TRBJ1-1, with D perhaps TRBD1 (5 bases). The V gene lost 3 bases and the J gene lost 4 bases, with 21 bases spanning the gap. Looked up from germline, CDR1 is ENHRY and CDR2 is SYGVKD. The CDR3 extends over 17 amino acids. CDR3 bases: TGTGCCATCAGTGATGATGTGGACACAAGGTTCTTCACTGAAGCTTTCTTT. Encoded protein: CAISDDVDTRFFTEAFF.

The V and J genes are TRBV2 and TRBJ1-2; D perhaps matches TRBD1 (6 bases). Germline V gene lookup returns CDR1 SNHLY and CDR2 FYNNEI. This CDR3 comprises 15 residues. V lost 7 bases and J lost 0, with 15 bases in between. This CDR3 reads CASKEGQSTNYGYTF. The DNA of the CDR3 is TGTGCCAGCAAGGAGGGACAATCGACTAACTATGGCTACACCTTC. The variable domain in full, completed from reference TRBV2 and TRBJ1-2, reads EPEVTQTPSHQVTQMGQEVILRCVPISNHLYFYWYRQILGQKVEFLVSFYNNEISEKSEIFDDQFSVERPDGSNFTLKIRSTKLEDSAMYFCASKEGQSTNYGYTFGSGTRLTVV.

This clonotype appeared once. The V gene is TRBV5-1, the J gene TRBJ2-3, with D possibly matching TRBD1 (5 bases). The V end lost 7 bases, the J end lost 4 bases, and 19 bases lay between the germline ends. The CDR3 has 15 amino acids. In germline, CDR1 is SGHRS, CDR2 YFSETQ. The CDR3 DNA sequence: TGCGCCAGCGGCCCAAACCTCAAGGGGTCAGATACGCAGTATTTT. Translated: CASGPNLKGSDTQYF.

This chain joins TRBV3-1 and TRBJ2-1; TRBD2 matches at 8 bases. The germline V gene encodes CDR1 LGHDT and CDR2 YNNKEL (reference sequence). V trimming: 6 bases; J trimming: 8 bases; junction bases outside the gene matches: 12. The CDR3 loop spans 15 amino acids. Written as DNA, the CDR3 is TGTGCCAGCAGTTACCGGGGGGGCCTAAAGGATGAGCAGTTCTTC. Protein sequence: CASSYRGGLKDEQFF.

The V call is TRBV20-1, the J call TRBJ1-5; D gene ambiguous. Per germline, CDR1 DFQATT and CDR2 SNEGSKA (reference sequence). The CDR3 runs to 15 residues. Trimming pared 6 bases from V and 2 bases from J, leaving 17 bases between. The CDR3 DNA sequence: TGCAGTGCCGCGGGTGGGTCAGATCGCAATCAGCCCCAGCATTTT. Translated, it gives CSAAGGSDRNQPQHF.

This clonotype was found once. A much larger clone lies one base from this, so it may be a read error. V gene TRBV6-5 combines with J gene TRBJ2-2, with D maybe TRBD2 (6 bases). The CDR3 spans 14 residues. Looked up from germline, CDR1 is MNHEY and CDR2 is SVGAGI. The CDR3 DNA is TGTGCCAGCAGGGACCGGGGCAACACCGGGGGGCTGTTTTTT. Protein: CASRDRGNTGGLFF.

The chain recombines TRBV20-1 with TRBJ2-1, with 15 bases lining up with TRBD2. The V and J ends lost 5 bases and 6 bases, in that order; junction bases with no gene match: 17. Germline loops: CDR1 DFQATT, CDR2 SNEGSKA (reference sequence). The CDR3 contains 19 residues. In DNA form, the CDR3 reads TGCAGTGCTTTACCCCGGACTAGCGGGAGGGCTCAATGGGGCAATGAGCAGTTCTTC. Its translation is CSALPRTSGRAQWGNEQFF.

As concerns this clonotype: One junction end disagrees with the germline gene, perhaps due to a read error. The chain combines TRBV7-9 with TRBJ1-4; D not certain. The CDR3 is 14 residues long. Germline CDR1 SEHNR, CDR2 FQNEAQ (reference sequence). Here the CDR3 reads CASSSLQPDEKPFF. The CDR3, as DNA: TGTGCCAGCAGCTCGTTACAGCCTGATGAAAAACCGTTTTTT. Filled out from reference TRBV7-9 and TRBJ1-4, the complete variable domain reads DTGVSQNPRHKITKRGQNVTFRCDPISEHNRLYWYRQTLGQGPEFLTYFQNEAQLEKSRLLSDRFSAERPKGSFSTLEIQRTEQGDSAMYLCASSSLQPDEKPFFGSGTQLSVL.